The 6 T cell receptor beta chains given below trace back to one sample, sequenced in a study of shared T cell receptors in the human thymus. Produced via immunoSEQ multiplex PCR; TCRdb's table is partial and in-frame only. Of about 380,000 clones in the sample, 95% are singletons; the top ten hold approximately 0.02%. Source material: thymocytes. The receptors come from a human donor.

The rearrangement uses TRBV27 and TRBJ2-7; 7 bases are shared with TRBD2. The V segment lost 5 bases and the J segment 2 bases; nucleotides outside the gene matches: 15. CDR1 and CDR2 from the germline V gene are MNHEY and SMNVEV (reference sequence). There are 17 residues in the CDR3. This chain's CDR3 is CASSPLHQRDRTYEQYF. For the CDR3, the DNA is TGTGCCAGCAGTCCGCTACATCAGCGGGATCGAACCTACGAGCAGTACTTC.

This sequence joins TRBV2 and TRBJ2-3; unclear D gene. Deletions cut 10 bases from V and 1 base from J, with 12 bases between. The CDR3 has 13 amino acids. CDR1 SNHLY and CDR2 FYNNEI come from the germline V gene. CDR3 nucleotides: TGTGCCACTCAGGTTAGCCGCACAGATACGCAGTATTTT. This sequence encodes CATQVSRTDTQYF.

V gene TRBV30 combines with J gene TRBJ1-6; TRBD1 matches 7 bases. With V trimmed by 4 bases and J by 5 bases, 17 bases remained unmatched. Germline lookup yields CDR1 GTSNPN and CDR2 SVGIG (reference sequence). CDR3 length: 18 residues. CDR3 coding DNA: TGTGCCTGGACACGTACGGACCACAGGGGCACCAATAATTCACCCCTCCACTTT. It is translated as CAWTRTDHRGTNNSPLHF.

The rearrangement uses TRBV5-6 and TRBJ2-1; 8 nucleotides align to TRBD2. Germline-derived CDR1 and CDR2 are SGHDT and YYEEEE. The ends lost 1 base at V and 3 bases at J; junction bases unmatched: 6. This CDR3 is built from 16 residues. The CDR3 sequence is CASSLLPSGSYNEQFF. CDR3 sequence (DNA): TGTGCCAGCAGCTTGCTCCCCAGCGGGAGCTACAATGAGCAGTTCTTC.

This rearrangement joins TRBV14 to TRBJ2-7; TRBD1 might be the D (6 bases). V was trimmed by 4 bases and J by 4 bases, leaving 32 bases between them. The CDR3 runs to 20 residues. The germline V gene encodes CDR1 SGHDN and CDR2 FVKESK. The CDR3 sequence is CASSPVNPFSGALSSYEQYF. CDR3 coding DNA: TGTGCCAGCAGCCCTGTCAACCCATTCTCAGGGGCCCTAAGTTCTTACGAGCAGTACTTC.

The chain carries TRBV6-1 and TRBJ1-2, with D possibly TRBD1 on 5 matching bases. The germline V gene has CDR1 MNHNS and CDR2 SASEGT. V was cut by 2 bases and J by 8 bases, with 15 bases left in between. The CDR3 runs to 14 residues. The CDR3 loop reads CASSENGGEGGYTF. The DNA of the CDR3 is TGTGCCAGCAGTGAAAACGGAGGGGAGGGCGGCTACACCTTC.